The text below deals with one T cell receptor beta chain. This record belongs to a study of blood T cell repertoires in COVID-19. As for the study in general: The United States, Italy and Spain provided the acute and convalescent COVID-19 samples. T cells, B-cell-depleted T cells, or PBMCs supplied cDNA or gDNA.

The CDR3 contains 16 residues. The germline V gene has CDR1 LGHDT and CDR2 YNNKEL (reference sequence). The V end lost 2 bases, the J end lost 6 bases, and 18 bases lay between the germline ends. Profiled with immunoSEQ multiplex PCR; TCRdb holds only in-frame clones, not every one. The sample has 150,000 to 190,000 clones; around 83% are singletons. The specimen was peripheral blood. V usage is TRBV3-1 (or the pseudogene TRBV3-2) and J usage is TRBJ2-3; a weak D match, TRBD2 (6 bases). The origin of this receptor is a woman aged 55-75 years with COVID-19, enrolled during active disease. In DNA form, the CDR3 reads TGTGCCAGCAGCCAACGGAAGCGGGCGGGTCCGGATACGCAGTATTTT. Residues: CASSQRKRAGPDTQYF.